One sample yielded the 16 T cell receptor beta chains listed below, sequenced in a study of T cells in Graves' hyperthyroidism and ophthalmopathy (dated by TCRdb to about 2019). The receptor library was made with multiplex PCR. Instrument used: Illumina HiSeq 2000. The TCR beta CDR3 regions were amplified from RNA transcripts. A first-round RT-PCR of the TCR CDR3 used the HTBI primer set with the Qiagen OneStep RT-PCR kit. Clones were called with MiXCR by TCRdb after fastp trimmed the public reads at Q25, and only in-frame beta chains were retained. Records with the same CDR3 protein are collapsed into one entry carrying the most frequent genes and DNA. The sample table contains fewer than 450,000 distinct CDR3 sequences; only one count was recorded for around 15% of them. The ten largest clones take up roughly a fifth of the sample. Specimen: blood. The source of these receptors is a woman between 55 and 75 years old with Graves' ophthalmopathy.

This clonotype was seen many times. CDR3 bases: TGCGCCAGCAGCTCGAACCCTAGCGCCAGCTCCTACAATGAGCAGTTCTTC. This encodes CASSSNPSASSYNEQFF. The chain recombines TRBV5-1 with TRBJ2-1; D might be TRBD2 (6 bases). The V and J ends lost 3 bases and 0 bases respectively, with 16 bases between them. Germline V gene sequence: CDR1 SGHRS, CDR2 YFSETQ. CDR3 length: 17 amino acids.

A remark on this clonotype: A much more abundant neighbour one base away suggests this may be a read error. The rearrangement uses TRBV2 and TRBJ2-5; tentatively, D is TRBD1 or TRBD2 (5 bases each). This CDR3 is 14 amino acids long. Per the germline V gene, CDR1 is SNHLY and CDR2 is FYNNEI. The CDR3 protein is CASGEAAGQETQYF. CDR3 in DNA: TGTGCCAGCGGTGAAGCGGCAGGGCAAGAGACCCAGTACTTC.

The chain uses TRBV5-5 and TRBJ2-5; D assignment may be TRBD1 or TRBD2 (5 bases each). Trimming cost V 4 bases and J 5 bases, with 18 bases left between them. The CDR3 runs 15 residues. CDR1 SGHKS and CDR2 YYEKEE come from the germline V gene (reference sequence). This CDR3 reads CASSLVRGTGETQYF. CDR3 in DNA: TGTGCCAGCAGCCTTGTTCGAGGGACCGGGGAGACCCAGTACTTC. Looking up the rest from reference TRBV5-5 and TRBJ2-5 gives the full variable domain: DAGVTQSPTHLIKTRGQQVTLRCSPISGHKSVSWYQQVLGQGPQFIFQYYEKEERGRGNFPDRFSARQFPNYSSELNVNALLLGDSALYLCASSLVRGTGETQYFGPGTRLLVL.

V is TRBV19 and J is TRBJ2-1; a possible D gene is TRBD2 (5 bases). The CDR3 is 16 amino acids. CDR1 and CDR2 from the germline V gene are LNHDA and SQIVND (reference sequence). Trimming cost V 3 bases and J 0 bases, with 12 bases left between them. DNA for the CDR3: TGTGCCAGTAGTATGGGCGGGTGGAGCTCCTACAATGAGCAGTTCTTC. It yields the protein CASSMGGWSSYNEQFF. Variable domain in full (rest from reference TRBV19 and TRBJ2-1): DGGITQSPKYLFRKEGQNVTLSCEQNLNHDAMYWYRQDPGQGLRLIYYSQIVNDFQKGDIAEGYSVSREKKESFPLTVTSAQKNPTAFYLCASSMGGWSSYNEQFFGPGTRLTVL.

With regard to this clonotype: A much more abundant neighbour one base away suggests this may be a read error. The J gene is TRBJ2-7, the V gene TRBV12-3 or TRBV12-4, with TRBD1 matching over 10 bases. The CDR3 runs to 14 residues. CDR3 amino acids: CACSAWTGGDEQYF. Written as DNA, the CDR3 is TGTGCCTGCAGTGCCTGGACAGGGGGAGACGAGCAGTACTTC.

The chain employs TRBV5-1 and TRBJ2-1; 7 positions agree with TRBD2. The CDR3 is made up of 16 amino acids. V dropped 4 bases and J dropped 0; count of bases not matched to a gene: 7. Looked up from germline, CDR1 is SGHRS and CDR2 is YFSETQ. Here the CDR3 reads CASSPGLWNSYNEQFF. The DNA of the CDR3 is TGCGCCAGCAGCCCGGGACTATGGAACTCCTACAATGAGCAGTTCTTC. Full variable domain (outside the CDR3, taken from reference TRBV5-1 and TRBJ2-1): KAGVTQTPRYLIKTRGQQVTLSCSPISGHRSVSWYQQTPGQGLQFLFEYFSETQRNKGNFPGRFSGRQFSNSRSEMNVSTLELGDSALYLCASSPGLWNSYNEQFFGPGTRLTVL.

This clonotype occurred many times. This rearrangement joins TRBV3-1 to TRBJ2-2; possibly TRBD2 for D (6 bases). Germline loops: CDR1 LGHDT, CDR2 YNNKEL (reference sequence). V was trimmed by 6 bases and J by 7 bases, leaving 12 bases between them. This CDR3 is 13 amino acids long. CDR3 nucleotide sequence: TGTGCCAGCAGAAACAGACTAGGCGGGGAGCTGTTTTTT. Protein: CASRNRLGGELFF.

This clonotype was observed at least ten times. The chain is built from TRBV28 and TRBJ2-3, with a weak D call TRBD2 (5 bases). Germline CDR1 MDHEN, CDR2 SYDVKM. With 10 bases removed from V and 2 bases from J, the gap between germline ends came to 13 bases. The length of the CDR3 is 13 residues. The CDR3 sequence: CATKSADTDTQYF. CDR3 nucleotides: TGTGCCACCAAGTCAGCGGACACAGATACGCAGTATTTT.

The chain uses TRBV3-1 and TRBJ1-6; tentatively, D is TRBD1 (5 bases). CDR3 length: 15 amino acids. Deletions cut 0 bases from V and 9 bases from J, with 12 bases between. The V gene's germline CDR1 is LGHDT and CDR2 YNNKEL (reference sequence). The CDR3, as DNA: TGTGCCAGCAGCCAAGAGGGCCAGGGTGGTTCACCCCTCCACTTT. Translated, it gives CASSQEGQGGSPLHF.

At least ten counts were recorded for this clonotype. The chain combines TRBV6-1 with TRBJ2-5; no clear D. The CDR3 runs 15 residues. Germline CDR1 and CDR2: MNHNS and SASEGT. With 10 bases removed from V and 4 bases from J, the gap between germline ends came to 22 bases. In nucleotides, the CDR3 is TGTGCCATCCTACGCATAAGGACCGCAGGAGAGACCCAGTACTTC. Protein: CAILRIRTAGETQYF.

This clonotype was found many times. The gene calls are TRBV11-2 and TRBJ1-1; 7 bases match TRBD1. V lost 1 base to trimming and J lost 0 bases; unmatched junction nucleotides: 8. Germline CDR1 is SGHAT and CDR2 is FQNNGV. The CDR3 loop spans 17 amino acids. The CDR3 DNA reads as TGTGCCAGCAGCTTAGGGAGACAGGGACCGGTGAACACTGAAGCTTTCTTT. It encodes CASSLGRQGPVNTEAFF.

This clonotype was detected ten times or more. CDR3 bases: TGCAGTGCTAGAGTGGCGGGACTAGCGGGCACAGATACGCAGTATTTT. This sequence encodes CSARVAGLAGTDTQYF. V gene TRBV20-1 combines with J gene TRBJ2-3; 11 positions agree with TRBD2. CDR1 and CDR2 from the germline V gene are DFQATT and SNEGSKA (reference sequence). The CDR3 runs to 16 residues. V lost 1 base and J lost 1; bases outside the gene matches: 4.

In its sample, this clonotype was seen many times. This chain connects TRBV7-2 to TRBJ2-5; TRBD1 is a possible D gene (6 bases). V was clipped by 2 bases and J by 1 base, with 8 bases between them. The CDR3 is made up of 14 amino acids. CDR1 and CDR2 from the germline V gene are SGHTA and FQGNSA. The CDR3 region has the DNA TGTGCCAGCAGCTTAATGGGGGCCCAAGAGACCCAGTACTTC. Its translation: CASSLMGAQETQYF.

This clonotype was observed many times. The rearrangement uses TRBV20-1 and TRBJ2-7; 11 nucleotides align to TRBD2. The length of the CDR3 is 13 residues. J gave up 2 bases and V 5 bases, and 2 bases lay outside the gene matches. CDR1 is DFQATT, CDR2 SNEGSKA, per germline (reference sequence). The CDR3 reads CSAGGLAAYEQYF. The CDR3 coding sequence is TGCAGTGCTGGGGGACTAGCGGCCTACGAGCAGTACTTC.

This clonotype was counted ten times or more. The chain has TRBV20-1 and TRBJ2-7, with 8 bases lining up with TRBD2. The V and J ends lost 2 bases and 0 bases, in that order; junction bases with no gene match: 9. The germline gives CDR1 DFQATT, CDR2 SNEGSKA (reference sequence). The CDR3 spans 16 residues. The CDR3 coding sequence is TGCAGTGCTAGATTCCCCACTAGCGGACGCTCCTACGAGCAGTACTTC. Translating it yields CSARFPTSGRSYEQYF.

This clonotype was observed many times. The chain recombines TRBV5-1 with TRBJ2-1, with no clear D. Looked up from germline, CDR1 is SGHRS and CDR2 is YFSETQ. This CDR3 has 14 residues. The ends were cut back, 4 bases at V and 6 bases at J, with 14 bases in the middle. The CDR3, as DNA: TGCGCCAGCAGCCCCGCGGCGAGACGCAATGAGCAGTTCTTC. Its translation: CASSPAARRNEQFF.